This note documents a single T cell receptor (beta chain) sequence. As yet, its antigen is unknown. The assay was immunoSEQ multiplex PCR, and TCRdb's table has in-frame clones only and misses some. The data show approximately 37,000 clones, over 30% seen once. The record originates from a study of sequential checkpoint blockade in melanoma. Study summary: Randomization was 1:1 between first-line nivolumab→ipilimumab and ipilimumab→nivolumab. Each arm's sequence ended with maintenance nivolumab. Whole-study results and caveats: Rising tumor T-cell fraction and clonality meant about 30 times likelier benefit.

Treatment described: randomized to nivolumab then ipilimumab (arm A) or the reverse (arm B). This CDR3 contains 15 residues. Germline loops: CDR1 SGHNT, CDR2 YENEEA. Trimming cost V 2 bases and J 8 bases; bases outside gene matches: 7. This sequence joins TRBV11-3 and TRBJ2-1, with 9 bases that match TRBD1. The source is a human donor with melanoma. This material consisted of tumor tissue (inferred from file names), taken from a patient given nivolumab and ipilimumab in sequence. CDR3 sequence reads: CASSLPSGTGYEQFF. DNA of the CDR3: TGTGCCAGCAGCTTACCCTCCGGGACAGGGTATGAGCAGTTCTTC.